The 7 T cell receptor beta chains below come from one sample, sequenced in a study of read filtering for tumor transcriptome and immune sequencing. This library used roughly 0.4 ug RNA and molecular barcoded adaptors spanning alpha/delta and beta/gamma chains. Each CDR3 protein gets one entry after TCRdb re-called the reads with MiXCR. The sample has about 130,000 distinct CDR3 sequences, approximately 13% seen once; the top ten hold 9.5% to 12%. Sequencing input: a population of CD138-negative cells sorted from bone marrow. These receptors were taken from a donor at least 40 years old with multiple myeloma.

This clonotype was counted many times. This chain joins TRBV9 and TRBJ2-5; the D is unclear. The ends were cut back, 0 bases at V and 5 bases at J, with 5 bases in the middle. The CDR3 totals 12 residues. CDR1 and CDR2 from the germline V gene are SGDLS and YYNGEE. CDR3 protein: CASSVAGETQYF. In nucleotides, the CDR3 is TGTGCCAGCAGCGTAGCTGGCGAGACCCAGTACTTC.

This clonotype was counted many times. This rearrangement joins TRBV7-9 to TRBJ2-1; possibly TRBD2 for D (6 bases). Germline CDR1 and CDR2: SEHNR and FQNEAQ (reference sequence). This CDR3 comprises 20 residues. The ends were cut back, 5 bases at V and 0 bases at J, with 26 bases in the middle. The CDR3 is CASSRPSGVVGRSSYNEQFF. The DNA for the CDR3 is TGTGCCAGCAGCCGGCCGTCGGGGGTGGTGGGGAGAAGCTCCTACAATGAGCAGTTCTTC.

Turning to this clonotype: Given a much more abundant clone one base away, this may be a read error. The chain employs TRBV20-1 and TRBJ1-1; D remains ambiguous. This CDR3 region has 12 residues. Germline V gene sequence: CDR1 DFQATT, CDR2 SNEGSKA (reference sequence). Trimming cost V 3 bases and J 6 bases, with 11 bases left between them. In DNA, the CDR3 is TGCAGTGCTAGCTTGGTGTGGCCTGAAGCTTTCTTT. Protein sequence: CSASLVWPEAFF.

This chain connects TRBV20-1 to TRBJ2-7; D is uncertain. The V end was cut by 5 bases, the J end by 5 bases, with 13 bases between. The CDR3 covers 12 residues. Germline CDR1 DFQATT, CDR2 SNEGSKA (reference sequence). The CDR3 here is CSALNAVDEQYF. CDR3 coding DNA: TGCAGTGCTCTGAACGCGGTCGACGAGCAGTACTTC.

Many counts were recorded for this clonotype. The gene calls are TRBV28 and TRBJ1-1; no clear D gene. This CDR3 is built from 12 residues. Germline V gene sequence: CDR1 MDHEN, CDR2 SYDVKM. Between the trimmed V and J ends, which lost 11 bases and 1 base, there was a span of 11 bases. CDR3 nucleotides: TGTGCCGGACGACGGGAGAACACTGAAGCTTTCTTT. This codes for CAGRRENTEAFF.

This clonotype was observed a handful of times. A read error may be the cause here, since a much bigger clone is one base away. The CDR3 end shows no conserved phenylalanine or tryptophan, and so a read error is likely. The CDR3 spells CASKPTGQGDSPLHY. The CDR3 region has the DNA TGTGCCAGCAAACCAACCGGACAGGGGGATTCACCCCTCCACTAT. J is TRBJ1-6 and V is TRBV12-3 or TRBV12-4; TRBD1 aligns across 10 bases. Trimming cost V 7 bases and J 8 bases; bases outside gene matches: 8. This CDR3 spans 15 amino acids.

This clonotype was seen repeatedly, ten times or more. The chain links TRBV4-2 to TRBJ1-6; D is undetermined. The CDR3 has 13 amino acids. Trimming left V 0 bases short and J 9 bases short, with 6 bases between. The germline V gene has CDR1 LGHNA and CDR2 YNFKEQ. CDR3: CASSQEASSPLHF. DNA of the CDR3: TGTGCCAGCAGCCAAGAGGCTAGTTCACCCCTCCACTTT.